This is a list of T cell receptor beta chains from one sample in a study of Ad26.COV2.S vaccination and SARS-CoV-2 variants. The repertoire was sequenced with immunoSEQ multiplex PCR; TCRdb's copy has only in-frame clones and lacks some. The sample records about 480,000 clones, 70% to 90% being singletons. The sequences come from peripheral blood, collected in a trial of Ad26.COV2.S vaccine versus placebo. The receptors derive from a person aged 18-60 years who received the Ad26.COV2.S COVID-19 vaccine or a placebo. The CDR3 runs from the conserved cysteine through the conserved F or W. The D gene is left open where the match is weak. For some rows the clone size is stated as once, few or many, or as a class when expanded; others skip it.

J gene	V gene	clone size	D gene	CDR3 DNA	CDR3 protein
TRBJ2-7	TRBV21-1	.	.	TGTGCCAGCAGCAGGGGGAGCGGGAATCCCTACGAGCAGTACTTC	CASSRGSGNPYEQYF
TRBJ2-1	TRBV7-9	.	TRBD2	TGTGCCAGCAGCTCCGGGACTAGCGCCAATGAGCAGTTCTTC	CASSSGTSANEQFF
TRBJ2-7	TRBV3-1/TRBV3-2	.	.	TGTGCCAGCAGCTCAAGACGATACGAGCAGTACTTC	CASSSRRYEQYF
TRBJ2-7	TRBV28	few	.	TGTGCCAGCAGTTCTGCCTTGGGGGAGCAGTACTTC	CASSSALGEQYF
TRBJ1-1	TRBV28	few	.	TGTGCCACTCGTGACCTGAACACTGAAGCTTTCTTT	CATRDLNTEAFF
TRBJ2-2	TRBV18	once	.	TGTGCCAGCTCACCAGACACCGGGGAGCTGTTTTTT	CASSPDTGELFF
TRBJ1-6	TRBV5-4	.	.	TGTGCCAGCAGCAAGGACAGCTATAATTCACCCCTCCACTTT	CASSKDSYNSPLHF
TRBJ2-2	TRBV6-1	.	.	TGTGCCAGCAGTGAAGGGAGGAACTTGCCGGAGCTGTTTTTT	CASSEGRNLPELFF
TRBJ1-5	TRBV2	.	TRBD1	TGTGCCAGCAGCCTCACAGGGGTTAGCAATCAGCCCCAGCATTTT	CASSLTGVSNQPQHF
TRBJ2-1	TRBV28	.	TRBD2	TGTGCCAGCAGTAGCAAGTTCGTGTTGTTTGGGGCGGGAGAGGGTAATGAGCAGTTCTTC	CASSSKFVLFGAGEGNEQFF
TRBJ2-2	TRBV4-2	.	.	TGTGCCAGCAGCCCCGGAATACTTTCGACCGGGGAGCTGTTTTTT	CASSPGILSTGELFF
TRBJ2-2	TRBV6-5	.	.	TGTGCCAGCATTCTGGACTCCCTTGTCGGGGAGCTGTTTTTT	CASILDSLVGELFF
TRBJ2-7	TRBV29-1	.	TRBD1	TGCAGCGTGGGACAGGGTCCGCTGGAGCAGTACTTC	CSVGQGPLEQYF
TRBJ2-7	TRBV5-1	few	TRBD2	TGCGCCAGCACCCTCACTAGCGGGACCTACGAGCAGTACTTC	CASTLTSGTYEQYF
TRBJ1-2	TRBV5-3	.	TRBD1	TGTGCCAGAAGCTTGGACAGGGGGATCCATGGCTACACCTTC	CARSLDRGIHGYTF
TRBJ1-5	TRBV6-5	.	.	TGTGCCAGCAGTTACGGGAGCAATCAGCCCCAGCATTTT	CASSYGSNQPQHF
TRBJ2-1	TRBV24-1	.	.	TGTGCCACCAGTGATCGCAGGGGACTTACTACCTACAATGAGCAGTTCTTC	CATSDRRGLTTYNEQFF
TRBJ2-1	TRBV6-2/TRBV6-3	.	TRBD2	TGTGCCAGCAGTAAACTAGCGCCTGAGCAGTTCTTC	CASSKLAPEQFF
TRBJ2-5	TRBV5-5	.	.	TGTGCCAGCAGCTTCGGGGGAATTCTGGAGACCCAGTACTTC	CASSFGGILETQYF
TRBJ2-5	TRBV10-3	.	TRBD2	TGTGCCATCATGATTAGCGGGAGTGGGAAAGAGACCCAGTACTTC	CAIMISGSGKETQYF
TRBJ2-7	TRBV5-4	.	TRBD2	TGTGCCAGCAGCTCCACTCTTACTAGCGGGAGGAACGAGCAGTACTTC	CASSSTLTSGRNEQYF
TRBJ1-2	TRBV6-2/TRBV6-3	.	.	TGTGCCAGCAGTTTCGACGCGGGCTATGGCTACACCTTC	CASSFDAGYGYTF
TRBJ2-1	TRBV4-2	.	TRBD2	TGTGCCAGCAGCCAGGCTAGCGGGAGACCCTACAATGAGCAGTTCTTC	CASSQASGRPYNEQFF
TRBJ2-5	TRBV6-1	.	TRBD2	TGTGCCAGCAGTGGGGGGGGCAGCGGGAGACGAGAGACCCAGTACTTC	CASSGGGSGRRETQYF
TRBJ1-2	TRBV6-2/TRBV6-3	.	.	TGTGCCAGCAGTGAGACTAACTATGGCTACACCTTC	CASSETNYGYTF
TRBJ1-2	TRBV29-1	.	TRBD1	TGCAGCGTTGATACAACAGGGGACGCTGTCTATGGCTACACCTTC	CSVDTTGDAVYGYTF
TRBJ2-3	TRBV5-1	.	.	TGCGCCAGCAGGGGTCAGCTAACTAGCACAGATACGCAGTATTTT	CASRGQLTSTDTQYF
TRBJ2-3	TRBV7-2	.	.	TGTGCCAGCAGCTCCCCGAAAGCGGGCCGCACAGATACGCAGTATTTT	CASSSPKAGRTDTQYF
TRBJ2-7	TRBV28	few	.	TGTGCCTCCCTGGGCGAAGGGGTGGCCGAGCAGTACTTC	CASLGEGVAEQYF
TRBJ1-4	TRBV7-6	.	.	TGTGCCAGCAGCTCCTCAACTAATGAAAAACTGTTTTTT	CASSSSTNEKLFF
TRBJ1-6	TRBV27	.	.	TGTGCCAGCAGCCACCGAGGTCCGCTGCCCCTCCACTTT	CASSHRGPLPLHF
TRBJ1-1	TRBV6-6	.	TRBD1	TGTGCCAGCAGTTACGCGACAGGGAACCGAAACACTGAAGCTTTCTTT	CASSYATGNRNTEAFF
TRBJ2-5	TRBV30	.	TRBD2	TGTGCCTGGAGTAGGACTAGCGGGAGGGCCTGGGAGACCCAGTACTTC	CAWSRTSGRAWETQYF
TRBJ1-4	TRBV3-1/TRBV3-2	.	TRBD1	TGTGCCAGCGCGGGGACAGGGGGCAATCCTAATGAAAAACTGTTTTTT	CASAGTGGNPNEKLFF
TRBJ1-6	TRBV28	.	.	TGTGCCAGCAGCTCCCGGAGCTCCTATAATTCACCCCTCCACTTT	CASSSRSSYNSPLHF
TRBJ2-7	TRBV5-1	.	.	TGCGCCAGCAGCTTGGAAGGCAGGGAGATGGGCGAGCAGTACTTC	CASSLEGREMGEQYF
TRBJ2-2	TRBV4-3	.	.	TGCGCCAGCAGCCAAGATCCCGCCACCGGGGAGCTGTTTTTT	CASSQDPATGELFF
TRBJ2-1	TRBV30	.	.	TGTGCCTGGAGCGGGTCGGTGATGGGTGAGCAGTTCTTC	CAWSGSVMGEQFF
TRBJ1-5	TRBV3-1/TRBV3-2	.	TRBD1	TGTGCCAGCAGCCAAGGCGGACAGGAGGAGCATTTT	CASSQGGQEEHF
TRBJ2-7	TRBV7-9	.	.	TGTGCCAGCAGCCCTCACTCGAGCTCCTACGAGCAGTACTTC	CASSPHSSSYEQYF
TRBJ2-2	TRBV5-4	.	TRBD2	TGTGCCAGCAGCCTAGCGGGGAGGAACACCGGGGAGCTGTTTTTT	CASSLAGRNTGELFF
TRBJ1-2	TRBV5-1	.	.	TGCGCCAGCGCCCTGGGGGGATCCTATGGCTACACCTTC	CASALGGSYGYTF
TRBJ2-7	TRBV9	.	TRBD2	TGTGCCAGCAGCGTTAGCGGACTAGCGGGAGGGCCCTACGAGCAGTACTTC	CASSVSGLAGGPYEQYF
TRBJ2-1	TRBV5-4	.	.	TGTGCCAGCAGCCCTCGAACGAAGCCCAATGAGCAGTTCTTC	CASSPRTKPNEQFF
TRBJ2-1	TRBV3-1/TRBV3-2	many	.	TGTGCCAGCAAAGACCGAGGGGATGAGCAGTTCTTC	CASKDRGDEQFF
TRBJ2-3	TRBV7-3	.	.	TGTGCCAGCAGCTCCCGAGACAGGTCAGGCACAGATACGCAGTATTTT	CASSSRDRSGTDTQYF
TRBJ2-7	TRBV6-6	.	TRBD1	TGTGCCACACTCACAGGGGTATCAGGCGAGCAGTACTTC	CATLTGVSGEQYF
TRBJ1-6	TRBV28	.	TRBD1	TGTGCCAGCAGTTTATCGACAGGGGAGGGGTCACCCCTCCACTTT	CASSLSTGEGSPLHF
TRBJ2-1	TRBV2	.	TRBD2	TGTGCCAGCACGTCAAGCGGGGCAAGCTCCTACAATGAGCAGTTCTTC	CASTSSGASSYNEQFF
TRBJ1-4	TRBV28	.	TRBD1	TGTGCCAGCAACCCTACAGGGGGGTTTAATGAAAAACTGTTTTTT	CASNPTGGFNEKLFF
TRBJ1-1	TRBV28	.	.	TGTGCCAGCAGTTTTCGCCGTGAAGCTTTCTTT	CASSFRREAFF
TRBJ1-4	TRBV27	.	.	TGTGCCAGCAGTTTATTTCCGAGCGATGAAAAACTGTTTTTT	CASSLFPSDEKLFF
TRBJ1-1	TRBV6-5	.	.	TGTGCCAGCACCACGGGTAGGAGGACTGAAGCTTTCTTT	CASTTGRRTEAFF
TRBJ2-1	TRBV27	once	.	TGTGCCAGCAGCGGACCCTACAATGAGCAGTTCTTC	CASSGPYNEQFF
TRBJ1-6	TRBV3-1/TRBV3-2	once	.	TGTGCCAGCAGCCAAGGGACCTCCAATTCACCCCTCCACTTT	CASSQGTSNSPLHF
TRBJ2-7	TRBV11-2	.	.	TGTGCCAGCAGCTTAGATTTGGACTACCGGGACATCTACTTC	CASSLDLDYRDIYF
TRBJ2-3	TRBV9	.	.	TGTGCCAGCAGCGTTTTGAGTGGCACAGATACGCAGTATTTT	CASSVLSGTDTQYF